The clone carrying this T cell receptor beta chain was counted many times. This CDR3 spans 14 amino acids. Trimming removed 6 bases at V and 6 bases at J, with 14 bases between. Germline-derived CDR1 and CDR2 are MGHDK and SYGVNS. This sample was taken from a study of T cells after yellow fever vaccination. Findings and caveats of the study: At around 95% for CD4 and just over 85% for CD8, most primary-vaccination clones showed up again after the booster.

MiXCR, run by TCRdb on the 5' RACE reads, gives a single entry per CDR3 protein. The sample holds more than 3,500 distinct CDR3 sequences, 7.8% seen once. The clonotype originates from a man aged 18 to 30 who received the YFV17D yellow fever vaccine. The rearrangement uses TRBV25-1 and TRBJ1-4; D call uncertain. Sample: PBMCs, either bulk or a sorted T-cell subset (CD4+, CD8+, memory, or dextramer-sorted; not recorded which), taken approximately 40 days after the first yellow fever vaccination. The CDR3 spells CASRPSSPDEKLFF. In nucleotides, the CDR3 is TGTGCCAGCAGGCCTTCCTCTCCCGATGAAAAACTGTTTTTT.